This TCR beta chain emerged from a study of T cell responses to AZD1222 COVID-19 vaccine. Method: immunoSEQ multiplex PCR; TCRdb's copy keeps in-frame clones and lacks some. The sample consists of 160,000 or so clones, approximately 90% of them appearing once. Germline V gives CDR1 SNHLY, CDR2 FYNNEI. The CDR3 consists of 14 residues. V dropped 6 bases and J dropped 0; count of bases not matched to a gene: 1. Study-level findings and limits: Clonal diversity was possibly underestimated, and the donors were mostly white British, with more females. Samples come after the peak T cell response, not at day 14. Baseline serology detected seropositivity in only a handful of AZD1222 recipients. As reported, nearly half of all spike-specific TCRs target variant regions that are unmutated.

About this clone: Its antigen is as yet unknown.

The source is an adult in good health. Source: peripheral blood, taken on day 0 of AZD1222 vaccination. This rearrangement joins TRBV2 to TRBJ1-5; 8 bases match TRBD1. CDR3 nucleotide sequence: TGTGCCAGCAGGGGACAGGATAGCAATCAGCCCCAGCATTTT. Residues: CASRGQDSNQPQHF.